This TCR beta chain was identified during a study of cytomegalovirus exposure and HLA in healthy donors. PCR employed 60 Vbeta and 13 Jbeta primers. Libraries were prepared by immunoSEQ multiplex PCR; TCRdb keeps only in-frame clonotypes and omits some of them. This table has 200,000 to 250,000 clones, roughly 87% appearing once. Notes on the study in general: Versus the approximately 700-donor mean, an Asian-associated ancestry cluster reportedly showed fewer N-insertions in a later analysis. Sequencing likely produced, as an artifact, a cluster of highly shared sequence variants.

Trimming took off 4 bases at V and 7 bases at J, with 14 bases between the two ends. Germline CDR1 reads SGHDN; CDR2 reads FVKESK. The CDR3 is made up of 15 amino acids. As regards this clone: Its matching antigen is unknown.

At the time of sampling, donors were nominally healthy, though unrecorded immune exposures were likely. This sequence originates from a woman aged 40 to 50 in good health and CMV-seropositive. The sequenced material came from PBMCs. The V and J genes are TRBV14 and TRBJ1-6, with D unresolved. CDR3 amino acids: CASSPRASGNSPLHF. DNA for the CDR3: TGTGCCAGCAGCCCTCGCGCCTCGGGGAATTCACCCCTCCACTTT.